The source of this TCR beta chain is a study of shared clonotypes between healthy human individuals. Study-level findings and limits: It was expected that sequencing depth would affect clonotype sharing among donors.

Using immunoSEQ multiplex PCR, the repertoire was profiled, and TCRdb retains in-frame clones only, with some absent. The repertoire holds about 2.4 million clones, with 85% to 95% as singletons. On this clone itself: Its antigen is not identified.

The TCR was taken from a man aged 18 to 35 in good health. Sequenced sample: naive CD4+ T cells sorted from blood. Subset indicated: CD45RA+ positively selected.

The chain's CDR3 is CASSLGGTVPYEQYF. CDR3 sequence (DNA): TGTGCCAGCAGCTTAGGGGGGACAGTCCCCTACGAGCAGTACTTC. V usage is TRBV7-2 and J usage is TRBJ2-7, with 7 bases lining up with TRBD1. Germline CDR1 reads SGHTA; CDR2 reads FQGNSA. The CDR3 is 15 amino acids. V lost 1 base to trimming and J lost 2 bases; unmatched junction nucleotides: 5.